A single sample gave rise to the 6 T cell receptor beta chains below, sequenced in a study of blood T cell repertoires in COVID-19. Assay: immunoSEQ multiplex PCR; the TCRdb copy retains only in-frame clones and omits some. Of some 70,000 clones listed, approximately 92% are singletons. Sequenced input: peripheral blood. The receptors derive from a man aged 50 to 59 with acute or convalescent COVID-19.

The chain combines TRBV6-5 with TRBJ1-4; 9 nucleotides agree with TRBD1. Germline trimming cut 7 bases from V and 4 bases from J; bases unmatched to any gene: 4. Germline V gene sequence: CDR1 MNHEY, CDR2 SVGAGI. The CDR3 runs 14 residues. CDR3 sequence: CASKLTGGNEKLFF. The CDR3, as DNA: TGTGCCAGCAAACTGACAGGGGGTAATGAAAAACTGTTTTTT.

V gene TRBV27 combines with J gene TRBJ2-1, with D possibly matching TRBD2 (5 bases). The CDR3 has 18 amino acids. Germline lookup yields CDR1 MNHEY and CDR2 SMNVEV (reference sequence). V was trimmed by 2 bases and J by 5 bases, leaving 22 bases between them. The CDR3 spells CASSLSGEWGRRDNEQFF. CDR3 in DNA: TGTGCCAGCAGTTTAAGTGGGGAGTGGGGAAGACGGGACAATGAGCAGTTCTTC.

CDR3 coding DNA: TGTGCCACCAGTGACCCCTGGACAGATGAAGCTTTCTTT. This encodes CATSDPWTDEAFF. The V call is TRBV24-1, the J call TRBJ1-1; possibly TRBD1 for D (6 bases). This CDR3 has 13 residues. Looked up from germline, CDR1 is KGHDR and CDR2 is SFDVKD. Trimming removed 4 bases at V and 7 bases at J, with 12 bases between.

The V call is TRBV6-5, the J call TRBJ1-1; perhaps TRBD1 as D (6 bases). V dropped 5 bases and J dropped 5 bases, with 18 bases sitting between them. The CDR3 runs 15 residues. Germline V CDR1 and CDR2: MNHEY, SVGAGI. Here the CDR3 reads CASSQLPTGFTEAFF. CDR3 coding DNA: TGTGCCAGCAGTCAACTCCCGACAGGCTTTACTGAAGCTTTCTTT.

J is TRBJ2-5 and V is TRBV7-2; D may be TRBD1 (6 bases). Trimming cost V 2 bases and J 3 bases, with 19 bases left between them. The CDR3 covers 17 residues. The germline CDR1 and CDR2 sequences are SGHTA and FQGNSA. As DNA, the CDR3 is TGTGCCAGCAGCTTATCGGGGCGTTTGGGGGCCGAAGAGACCCAGTACTTC. Amino acids: CASSLSGRLGAEETQYF.

This chain connects TRBV10-2 to TRBJ1-1; 7 bases match TRBD1. The CDR3 consists of 14 residues. Germline V gene lookup returns CDR1 WSHSY and CDR2 SAAADI. The trim removed 7 bases at V and 1 base at J, leaving 6 bases unmatched. The DNA for the CDR3 is TGCGCCAGCACTAAAGACAGGGCGAACACTGAAGCTTTCTTT. Translated, it gives CASTKDRANTEAFF.